This T cell receptor beta chain was found in a study of Tregs in tolerant kidney transplant recipients. Points on this clone: Antigen unknown.

Study-wide results and caveats: Few patients were studied, so findings need validation in larger groups. Biological reproducibility was not directly addressed in this study. Tregs expanded with activated donor B cells seemed most donor-specific.

Unstimulated Tregs (CD4+CD25+CD127-) and CD4+CD25- non-Tregs were sorted from PBMCs. The length of the CDR3 is 15 residues. CDR1 SSHAT and CDR2 FNYEAQ come from the germline V gene (reference sequence). The V end lost 3 bases, the J end lost 5 bases, and 14 bases lay between the germline ends. Only in-frame clones appear in the TCRdb table, and some are missing; sequencing was by immunoSEQ multiplex PCR. The data show about 240,000 clones, around 82% seen once. Sequencing input: CD4+ T cells from blood. V is TRBV7-7 and J is TRBJ2-1, with a weak D call TRBD2 (6 bases). The clonotype was recovered from a human donor in good health. The CDR3 DNA is TGTGCCAGCAGCTTGGGGACTGGACGAAACAATGAGCAGTTCTTC. Amino acids: CASSLGTGRNNEQFF.